The 21 T cell receptor beta chains presented below share a single source sample, sequenced in a study of CD8 T cells in Susac syndrome. With random hexamers, 0.5 to 1 ug RNA was reverse transcribed. TCRdb recomputed calls from the immunoSEQ multiplex PCR reads with MiXCR, one row per CDR3 protein. The sample yields 150,000 to 200,000 distinct CDR3 sequences, about 95% seen once. The sample consisted of CD4+ T cells from PBMCs. The source is a human donor with multiple sclerosis.

The CDR3 protein is CASSYPGTDTQYF. The DNA of the CDR3 is TGTGCCAGCAGTTACCCTGGCACAGATACGCAGTATTTT. V is TRBV12-3 or TRBV12-4 and J is TRBJ2-3; D gene uncertain. This CDR3 spans 13 amino acids. Trimming removed 4 bases from V and 1 base from J, with 6 bases in between.

This chain connects TRBV7-8 to TRBJ2-7; 7 positions match TRBD1. V lost 7 bases to trimming and J lost 3 bases; unmatched junction nucleotides: 9. There are 14 residues in the CDR3. Germline CDR1 reads SGHVS; CDR2 reads FQNEAQ. CDR3 DNA sequence: TGTGCCAGCACTTGGGGGACAGCTTACTACGAGCAGTACTTC. Translation: CASTWGTAYYEQYF.

The chain uses TRBV20-1 and TRBJ2-5; a weak D match, TRBD2 (6 bases). The CDR3 is 13 amino acids. The V and J ends lost 7 bases and 5 bases respectively, with 17 bases between them. Germline assignment: CDR1 DFQATT and CDR2 SNEGSKA (reference sequence). Here the CDR3 reads CSVPGLFGETQYF. Here the CDR3 DNA reads TGCAGTGTCCCGGGACTCTTCGGCGAGACCCAGTACTTC.

This sequence joins TRBV20-1 and TRBJ2-5, with 8 positions matching TRBD2. Germline-derived CDR1 and CDR2 are DFQATT and SNEGSKA (reference sequence). V shed 0 bases, J shed 2 bases, and the junction held 5 bases outside the gene matches. The CDR3 has 15 amino acids. CDR3 sequence reads: CSAREGAGVQETQYF. CDR3 in DNA: TGCAGTGCTAGAGAAGGAGCGGGAGTTCAAGAGACCCAGTACTTC.

The chain employs TRBV9 and TRBJ2-7; 13 nucleotides line up with TRBD2. V lost 2 bases, J lost 6 bases, and 11 bases stayed unmatched. CDR1 and CDR2 from the germline V gene are SGDLS and YYNGEE. The length of the CDR3 is 17 residues. The CDR3 DNA follows: TGTGCCAGCAGCGTGGGACTAGCGGGGAAAAAGAACGGCGAGCAGTACTTC. Encoded protein: CASSVGLAGKKNGEQYF. The full variable domain, with the rest looked up from reference TRBV9 and TRBJ2-7, is DSGVTQTPKHLITATGQRVTLRCSPRSGDLSVYWYQQSLDQGLQFLIQYYNGEERAKGNILERFSAQQFPDLHSELNLSSLELGDSALYFCASSVGLAGKKNGEQYFGPGTRLTVT.

The V and J genes are TRBV18 and TRBJ1-2, with D possibly being TRBD1 (5 bases). Germline CDR1 is KGHSH and CDR2 is LQKENI. This CDR3 contains 14 residues. The germline V and J ends were trimmed by 3 bases and 8 bases, with 16 bases remaining between them. The CDR3 region is CASSPDRAWGGYTF. Written as DNA, the CDR3 is TGTGCCAGCTCACCTGACAGAGCCTGGGGAGGCTACACCTTC.

The CDR3 here is CAEGDNTGPQHF. In DNA, the CDR3 is TGTGCCGAGGGGGACAACACAGGGCCCCAGCATTTT. This chain connects TRBV7-9 to TRBJ1-5; maybe TRBD1 (6 bases). The CDR3 has 12 amino acids. Germline CDR1 is SEHNR and CDR2 is FQNEAQ (reference sequence). V was trimmed by 11 bases and J by 9 bases, leaving 17 bases between them.

This clonotype has just a few counts. The rearrangement links TRBV5-4 to TRBJ1-6; unclear D gene. The V and J ends lost 0 bases and 7 bases respectively, with 11 bases between them. CDR1 and CDR2 from the germline V gene are SGHNT and YYREEE (reference sequence). This CDR3 region has 15 residues. DNA of the CDR3: TGTGCCAGCAGCTTGGAACGGGGAGGGAATTCACCCCTCCACTTT. It codes for CASSLERGGNSPLHF.

The genes are TRBV20-1 and TRBJ1-1; TRBD1 agrees at 8 bases. This CDR3 comprises 14 residues. Germline V gene sequence: CDR1 DFQATT, CDR2 SNEGSKA (reference sequence). After removal of 6 bases from V and 1 base from J, the junction contained 7 bases not matched to a gene. The CDR3 sequence: CSALQGDTNTEAFF. The CDR3 nucleotides read TGCAGTGCGTTACAGGGGGATACGAACACTGAAGCTTTCTTT.

This sequence joins TRBV28 and TRBJ2-6; D is perhaps TRBD1 or TRBD2 (5 bases each). Trimming pared 10 bases from V and 0 bases from J, leaving 10 bases between. The CDR3 has 14 amino acids. Germline V gene sequence: CDR1 MDHEN, CDR2 SYDVKM. DNA for the CDR3: TGTGCCACCCAGAGGGGCTCTGGGGCCAACGTCCTGACTTTC. Its translation is CATQRGSGANVLTF. The full variable domain, in which reference TRBV28 and TRBJ2-6 provide the parts outside the CDR3, is DVKVTQSSRYLVKRTGEKVFLECVQDMDHENMFWYRQDPGLGLRLIYFSYDVKMKEKGDIPEGYSVSREKKERFSLILESASTNQTSMYLCATQRGSGANVLTFGAGSRLTVL.

As DNA, the CDR3 is TGTGCCAGCGGACTAGCGGGGGCCCCCGATACGCAGTATTTT. It encodes CASGLAGAPDTQYF. The chain combines TRBV3-1 with TRBJ2-3; 13 positions agree with TRBD2. Trimming cost V 8 bases and J 6 bases; bases outside gene matches: 5. Germline CDR1 reads LGHDT; CDR2 reads YNNKEL (reference sequence). The CDR3 contains 14 residues.

The chain recombines TRBV9 with TRBJ1-4; 7 bases are a match to TRBD1. CDR1 and CDR2 (germline): SGDLS, YYNGEE. This CDR3 region has 15 residues. With 3 bases clipped from V and 5 bases from J, the junction kept 7 bases outside the gene matches. The CDR3 DNA reads TGTGCCAGCAGCGCCCAGGGACAGAAGAATGAAAAACTGTTTTTT. Residues: CASSAQGQKNEKLFF.

This rearrangement joins TRBV19 to TRBJ2-4; 8 bases line up with TRBD1. Germline CDR1 and CDR2: LNHDA and SQIVND (reference sequence). The CDR3 is 13 amino acids. V was pared by 5 bases and J by 8 bases, with 5 bases of the junction left unmatched. This CDR3 reads CASSAGQVYIQYF. CDR3 bases: TGTGCCAGTAGTGCGGGACAGGTGTACATTCAGTACTTC.

V is TRBV29-1 and J is TRBJ2-5, with a weak D call TRBD1 (6 bases). The CDR3 covers 12 residues. CDR1 is SQVTM, CDR2 ANQGSEA, per germline. The germline V and J ends were trimmed by 6 bases and 5 bases, with 13 bases remaining between them. CDR3 DNA sequence: TGCAGCGTCGCACTTACAGGGGAGACCCAGTACTTC. Amino acids: CSVALTGETQYF.

This clonotype appeared once. The chain has TRBV20-1 and TRBJ2-7, with D perhaps given as TRBD1 or TRBD2 (6 bases each). Trimming cost V 3 bases and J 3 bases, with 18 bases left between them. Germline values: CDR1 DFQATT, CDR2 SNEGSKA (reference sequence). The CDR3 sequence is 15 residues long. In nucleotides, the CDR3 is TGCAGTGCTAGGGAAGGGGGGCTGAATAACTACGAGCAGTACTTC. As protein: CSAREGGLNNYEQYF.

The chain couples TRBV7-9 to TRBJ2-7, with 10 bases aligning to TRBD2. The CDR3 has 14 residues. Germline V CDR1 and CDR2: SEHNR, FQNEAQ (reference sequence). J gave up 5 bases and V 5 bases, and 6 bases lay outside the gene matches. The CDR3 DNA sequence: TGTGCCAGCAGCCGGGGACTAGCGAACGACGAGCAGTACTTC. This gives the protein CASSRGLANDEQYF.

V is TRBV5-1 and J is TRBJ2-5; TRBD1 is a possible D gene (6 bases). Trimming shortened V by 4 bases and J by 4 bases, and 11 bases separated the two germline ends. The CDR3 extends over 13 amino acids. Per germline, CDR1 SGHRS and CDR2 YFSETQ. CDR3 amino acids: CASSPQGLETQYF. In DNA form, the CDR3 reads TGCGCCAGCAGCCCTCAGGGGTTAGAGACCCAGTACTTC.

V gene TRBV12-5 combines with J gene TRBJ2-7; D unclear. Between the trimmed V and J ends, which lost 3 bases and 3 bases, there was a span of 3 bases. The V gene's germline CDR1 is LGHNT and CDR2 FRNRAP. CDR3 length: 11 residues. CDR3 nucleotide sequence: TGTGCTAGTGGTTTCGGCTACGAGCAGTACTTC. Translation: CASGFGYEQYF. Together with reference TRBV12-5 and TRBJ2-7, the CDR3 gives the full variable domain: DARVTQTPRHKVTEMGQEVTMRCQPILGHNTVFWYRQTMMQGLELLAYFRNRAPLDDSGMPKDRFSAEMPDATLATLKIQPSEPRDSAVYFCASGFGYEQYFGPGTRLTVT.

V gene TRBV15 combines with J gene TRBJ2-5, with D tentatively TRBD2 (6 bases). This CDR3 is 13 amino acids long. Germline CDR1 is LNHNV and CDR2 is YYDKDF (reference sequence). Trimming removed 8 bases at V and 7 bases at J, with 17 bases between. The CDR3 DNA is TGTGCCACCGGCTCTAGCGACGCGTGGACCCAGTACTTC. Protein product: CATGSSDAWTQYF.

The chain recombines TRBV3-1 with TRBJ2-5; D remains unclear. The CDR3 has 12 residues. V was pared by 1 base and J by 5 bases, with 5 bases between. CDR1 and CDR2 from the germline V gene are LGHDT and YNNKEL (reference sequence). The CDR3 region has the DNA TGTGCCAGCAGCCAAGCTCGGGAGACCCAGTACTTC. It translates to CASSQARETQYF.

The genes are TRBV5-1 and TRBJ2-7; 10 bases are shared with TRBD2. CDR1 and CDR2 from the germline V gene are SGHRS and YFSETQ. With V trimmed by 4 bases and J by 6 bases, 1 base remained unmatched. This CDR3 comprises 12 residues. The CDR3 nucleotides are TGCGCCAGCAGCAGCGGGAGGGGCGAGCAGTACTTC. Protein: CASSSGRGEQYF. The full variable domain, in which reference TRBV5-1 and TRBJ2-7 provide the parts outside the CDR3, is KAGVTQTPRYLIKTRGQQVTLSCSPISGHRSVSWYQQTPGQGLQFLFEYFSETQRNKGNFPGRFSGRQFSNSRSEMNVSTLELGDSALYLCASSSGRGEQYFGPGTRLTVT.